This T cell receptor (beta chain) is drawn from a study of long-term antiretroviral therapy in people with HIV. Version v3.0 of the immunoSEQ assay was performed at survey level. Assay: immunoSEQ multiplex PCR; the TCRdb copy retains only in-frame clones and omits some. The data hold 25,000 to 35,000 clones, with about 95% observed a single time. Germline CDR1 and CDR2: MNHNS and SASEGT. V was cut by 7 bases and J by 1 base, with 14 bases left in between. This CDR3 spans 14 amino acids. This TCR derives from a man aged 30 to 45 with HIV. This chain uses TRBV6-1 with TRBJ2-7; the D call may be TRBD1 or TRBD2 (5 bases each). The input for sequencing was unsorted PBMCs, taken approximately 6.6 years after starting antiretroviral therapy. The CDR3 DNA reads as TGTGCCAGCAACCGGGACCTCAATTCCTACGAGCAGTACTTC. This sequence encodes CASNRDLNSYEQYF.